Here is one T cell receptor beta chain with its context. Clones were read by immunoSEQ multiplex PCR, and TCRdb kept only the in-frame ones, dropping some. The sample yields about 170,000 clones, under 90% seen once. The source of the sample is a study of blood T cell repertoires in COVID-19. Study-level background: The study drew acute and convalescent COVID-19 samples from the United States, Italy and Spain. Nucleic acid was either cDNA or gDNA, and it came from T cells, B-cell-depleted T cells, or PBMCs.

This TCR came from an elderly woman with acute or convalescent COVID-19. Sequencing used peripheral blood.

The CDR3 DNA follows: TGTGCCAGTAGTATTTTCACAGGGTATTTGAATGAGCAGTTCTTC. Its translation: CASSIFTGYLNEQFF. V is TRBV19 and J is TRBJ2-1; weak D call: TRBD1 (6 bases). This CDR3 region has 15 residues. V was trimmed by 3 bases and J by 7 bases, leaving 16 bases between them. Germline CDR1 is LNHDA and CDR2 is SQIVND (reference sequence).